This TCR beta chain was obtained from a study of T cells in Graves' hyperthyroidism and ophthalmopathy. Whole-study findings and limits: Ophthalmopathy got predicted by the model a median 6.5 months before its onset.

The sample holds many counts of this clonotype. Its antigen is as yet unknown. No ophthalmopathy progression within 18 months constituted stable Graves' hyperthyroidism. Patients aged 18 to 65 had newly diagnosed hyperthyroidism lasting under 2 months. An approximately 9.8 ml volume of fresh peripheral blood provided the PBMCs. RNA transcripts served as the template for amplifying TCR beta CDR3 regions. The primer set for the first-round RT-PCR of the TCR CDR3 was HTBI. TCRdb ran MiXCR on the multiplex PCR reads and lists one entry per CDR3 protein. The sample contains a few hundred thousand distinct CDR3 sequences, more than 15% of which appear only once. The CDR3 contains 18 residues. J gave up 3 bases and V 5 bases, and 12 bases lay outside the gene matches. Per the germline V gene, CDR1 is SGHAT and CDR2 is FQNNGV.

Source material: blood. The genes are TRBV11-2 and TRBJ2-1, with TRBD2 identical over 11 bases. This sequence was found in a woman in her twenties or thirties with Graves' hyperthyroidism. CDR3 nucleotides: TGTGCCAGCAGCCCCGCTTTTAGCGGGAGGGTTATCTACAATGAGCAGTTCTTC. Its protein product is CASSPAFSGRVIYNEQFF.